A selection of T cell receptor beta chains follows, all from one sample in a study of blood T cell repertoires in COVID-19. Assay: immunoSEQ multiplex PCR; the TCRdb copy retains only in-frame clones and omits some. The data contain approximately 250,000 clones, approximately 85% of them seen just once; the ten biggest clones take up 4% to 6%. Sequencing used peripheral blood. These receptors originate from a man aged 45-60 years with COVID-19, enrolled during active disease. Both conserved end residues are part of each CDR3. Each record gives: D gene, V gene, clone size, J gene, CDR3 DNA, CDR3 protein. The D gene is left open where the match is weak. The size entry is marked missing in some rows and otherwise reads once, few, many or a size class.

D gene: TRBD1
V gene: TRBV3-1/TRBV3-2
clone size: .
J gene: TRBJ2-2
CDR3 DNA: TGTGCCAGCAGCCAAGGGACAGGGGTGGACACCGGGGAGCTGTTTTTT
CDR3 protein: CASSQGTGVDTGELFF

D gene: .
V gene: TRBV4-2
clone size: .
J gene: TRBJ1-2
CDR3 DNA: TGTGCCAGCAGCCAAGTGGAGTTGCGGGATAACTACACCTTC
CDR3 protein: CASSQVELRDNYTF

D gene: .
V gene: TRBV18
clone size: once
J gene: TRBJ1-2
CDR3 DNA: TGTGCCAGCTCACCGCAACAAAATAACTATGGCTACACCTTC
CDR3 protein: CASSPQQNNYGYTF

D gene: .
V gene: TRBV4-2
clone size: .
J gene: TRBJ2-7
CDR3 DNA: TGTGCCAGCAGCCAAGATATGGGGGGGCTGACCTACGAGCAGTACTTC
CDR3 protein: CASSQDMGGLTYEQYF

D gene: TRBD1
V gene: TRBV30
clone size: .
J gene: TRBJ1-2
CDR3 DNA: TGTGCCTGGACCCAGGGGGCGAAGAATGGCTACACCTTC
CDR3 protein: CAWTQGAKNGYTF

D gene: .
V gene: TRBV29-1
clone size: .
J gene: TRBJ2-1
CDR3 DNA: TGCAGCGGCCGGGAAACCCCCTCGGGGGATGAGCAGTTCTTC
CDR3 protein: CSGRETPSGDEQFF

D gene: .
V gene: TRBV5-1
clone size: .
J gene: TRBJ2-5
CDR3 DNA: TGCGCCAGCACGGACCAAGAGACCCAGTACTTC
CDR3 protein: CASTDQETQYF

D gene: .
V gene: TRBV4-3
clone size: .
J gene: TRBJ1-2
CDR3 DNA: TGCGCCAGCAGCCCGGACAATTTCGGTGGCTACACCTTC
CDR3 protein: CASSPDNFGGYTF

D gene: TRBD1
V gene: TRBV4-2
clone size: .
J gene: TRBJ1-5
CDR3 DNA: TGTGCCAGCAGCCAAAACAGGGGGTTTGGGCCCCAGCATTTT
CDR3 protein: CASSQNRGFGPQHF

D gene: .
V gene: TRBV7-8
clone size: .
J gene: TRBJ1-1
CDR3 DNA: TGTGCCAGCAGCTTCGAGACAGAGAACACTGAAGCTTTCTTT
CDR3 protein: CASSFETENTEAFF

D gene: .
V gene: TRBV7-8
clone size: .
J gene: TRBJ1-1
CDR3 DNA: TGTGCCAGCAGCTTAGGGGCAGGGAAGGGGGTGAACACTGAAGCTTTCTTT
CDR3 protein: CASSLGAGKGVNTEAFF

D gene: TRBD1
V gene: TRBV30
clone size: .
J gene: TRBJ2-1
CDR3 DNA: TGTGCCTGGAGTAACAGGGGAAGCTCCTACAATGAGCAGTTCTTC
CDR3 protein: CAWSNRGSSYNEQFF

D gene: TRBD1
V gene: TRBV20-1
clone size: .
J gene: TRBJ1-5
CDR3 DNA: TGCAGTGCTAGTTCAGGGGGGTCGGATCAGCCCCAGCATTTT
CDR3 protein: CSASSGGSDQPQHF

D gene: .
V gene: TRBV5-4
clone size: .
J gene: TRBJ1-3
CDR3 DNA: TGTGCCAGCAGCTTGGGACAGGCTCGCTCTGGAAACACCATATATTTT
CDR3 protein: CASSLGQARSGNTIYF

D gene: .
V gene: TRBV7-2
clone size: .
J gene: TRBJ1-6
CDR3 DNA: TGTGCCAGCAAATTGCAGGGGAGCTCCTATAATTCACCCCTCCACTTT
CDR3 protein: CASKLQGSSYNSPLHF

D gene: .
V gene: TRBV7-9
clone size: few
J gene: TRBJ1-3
CDR3 DNA: TGTGCCAGCAGCCCGTACAGGGAGCTAGAAAACACCATATATTTT
CDR3 protein: CASSPYRELENTIYF

D gene: .
V gene: TRBV6-5
clone size: .
J gene: TRBJ1-2
CDR3 DNA: TGTGCCAGCAGTTCCCCAGGGGTTGGCTACACCTTC
CDR3 protein: CASSSPGVGYTF

D gene: TRBD1
V gene: TRBV12-5
clone size: .
J gene: TRBJ2-1
CDR3 DNA: TGTGCTAGTGGTCCCCCCGGGACAGCAATCGTGCAGTTCTTC
CDR3 protein: CASGPPGTAIVQFF

D gene: TRBD1
V gene: TRBV6-6
clone size: .
J gene: TRBJ2-2
CDR3 DNA: TGTGCCACCTGGACAGGGAGCTACACCGGGGAGCTGTTTTTT
CDR3 protein: CATWTGSYTGELFF

D gene: TRBD1
V gene: TRBV11-3
clone size: .
J gene: TRBJ2-2
CDR3 DNA: TGTGCCAGCTGCCGGGCAGGGGGTACCGGGGAGCTGTTTTTT
CDR3 protein: CASCRAGGTGELFF

D gene: .
V gene: TRBV4-1
clone size: .
J gene: TRBJ2-1
CDR3 DNA: TGCGCCAGCAGCCAAGTTGAAGGGCGGGGCTCCTACAATGAGCAGTTCTTC
CDR3 protein: CASSQVEGRGSYNEQFF

D gene: TRBD1
V gene: TRBV11-2
clone size: .
J gene: TRBJ2-1
CDR3 DNA: TGTGCCAGCGGAGCCGGGACAGGGGTCTACAATGAGCAGTTCTTC
CDR3 protein: CASGAGTGVYNEQFF

D gene: .
V gene: TRBV27
clone size: few
J gene: TRBJ1-3
CDR3 DNA: TGTGCCAGCAGTTTGAGGGGGATGGCAGGAAACACCATATATTTT
CDR3 protein: CASSLRGMAGNTIYF

D gene: .
V gene: TRBV4-3
clone size: .
J gene: TRBJ2-1
CDR3 DNA: TGCGCCAGCAGCCAAGGAGGGGGCAATGAGCAGTTCTTC
CDR3 protein: CASSQGGGNEQFF

D gene: TRBD1
V gene: TRBV6-5
clone size: few
J gene: TRBJ1-1
CDR3 DNA: TGTGCCAGCAGTCTAGCCGGGACAGCGAACACTGAAGCTTTCTTT
CDR3 protein: CASSLAGTANTEAFF

D gene: TRBD2
V gene: TRBV19
clone size: .
J gene: TRBJ2-1
CDR3 DNA: TGTGCCAGTAGTAGCGGGGGGGCAAATGAGCAGTTCTTC
CDR3 protein: CASSSGGANEQFF

D gene: TRBD1
V gene: TRBV27
clone size: few
J gene: TRBJ1-4
CDR3 DNA: TGTGCCAGCGGCTCGACAGGGGGCTTAGAAAAACTGTTTTTT
CDR3 protein: CASGSTGGLEKLFF

D gene: TRBD2
V gene: TRBV7-3
clone size: .
J gene: TRBJ2-2
CDR3 DNA: TGTGCCAGCAGCCCAAGCGGGGGCAACACCGGGGAGCTGTTTTTT
CDR3 protein: CASSPSGGNTGELFF

D gene: .
V gene: TRBV19
clone size: .
J gene: TRBJ1-5
CDR3 DNA: TGTGCCAGTAGGAGGACAGCGGTCAATCAGCCCCAGCATTTT
CDR3 protein: CASRRTAVNQPQHF

D gene: .
V gene: TRBV9
clone size: .
J gene: TRBJ2-2
CDR3 DNA: TGTGCCAGCAGCGCAGGGAACACCGGGGAGCTGTTTTTT
CDR3 protein: CASSAGNTGELFF

D gene: .
V gene: TRBV3-1/TRBV3-2
clone size: .
J gene: TRBJ2-7
CDR3 DNA: TGTGCCAGCAGCCAAGCGGGGGTCTACGAGCAGTACTTC
CDR3 protein: CASSQAGVYEQYF

D gene: .
V gene: TRBV6-5
clone size: once
J gene: TRBJ1-2
CDR3 DNA: TGTGCCAGCAGATCCCGACAGTTCCAGAACTATGGCTACACCTTC
CDR3 protein: CASRSRQFQNYGYTF

D gene: .
V gene: TRBV4-1
clone size: .
J gene: TRBJ1-3
CDR3 DNA: TGCGCCAGCAGCCATCCCGGTAGGGAGCTGGGAAACACCATATATTTT
CDR3 protein: CASSHPGRELGNTIYF

D gene: TRBD1
V gene: TRBV24-1
clone size: .
J gene: TRBJ2-5
CDR3 DNA: TGTGCCACCAGTGATAGGAAGGGGGCGCGAGGGACCCAGTACTTC
CDR3 protein: CATSDRKGARGTQYF

D gene: TRBD1
V gene: TRBV27
clone size: .
J gene: TRBJ1-1
CDR3 DNA: TGTGCCAGCAGTTACCGGGACAGGGCTCCAGCTTTCTTT
CDR3 protein: CASSYRDRAPAFF

D gene: .
V gene: TRBV18
clone size: .
J gene: TRBJ2-1
CDR3 DNA: TGTGCCAGCTCACCAATCGGACTCGGCTCCTACAATGAGCAGTTCTTC
CDR3 protein: CASSPIGLGSYNEQFF

D gene: .
V gene: TRBV7-9
clone size: .
J gene: TRBJ1-2
CDR3 DNA: TGTGCCAGCAGCCTGGGACAAAACTATGGCTACACCTTC
CDR3 protein: CASSLGQNYGYTF

D gene: .
V gene: TRBV5-1
clone size: .
J gene: TRBJ1-1
CDR3 DNA: TGCGCCAGCAGCTTGACAGGACGGAACACTGAAGCTTTCTTT
CDR3 protein: CASSLTGRNTEAFF

D gene: .
V gene: TRBV18
clone size: .
J gene: TRBJ2-7
CDR3 DNA: TGTGCCAGCTCACCAGAGTCAGGGCAGGTCTACGAGCAGTACTTC
CDR3 protein: CASSPESGQVYEQYF

D gene: TRBD1
V gene: TRBV3-1/TRBV3-2
clone size: .
J gene: TRBJ1-1
CDR3 DNA: TGTGCCAGCAGCCGCCCGGGACAGGGTGAGACTGAAGCTTTCTTT
CDR3 protein: CASSRPGQGETEAFF

D gene: .
V gene: TRBV21-1
clone size: .
J gene: TRBJ1-2
CDR3 DNA: TGTGCCAGCAGCAAAGGCGTAGCGGAGCCCTATACTTCTAACTATGGCTACACCTTC
CDR3 protein: CASSKGVAEPYTSNYGYTF

D gene: TRBD2
V gene: TRBV5-4
clone size: .
J gene: TRBJ2-3
CDR3 DNA: TGTGCCAGCAGCGTACCTAGCGGTCACACAGATACGCAGTATTTT
CDR3 protein: CASSVPSGHTDTQYF

D gene: .
V gene: TRBV19
clone size: .
J gene: TRBJ1-1
CDR3 DNA: TGTGCCAGTAGGATCGGGATTGAGGCTGAAGCTTTCTTT
CDR3 protein: CASRIGIEAEAFF

D gene: .
V gene: TRBV2
clone size: .
J gene: TRBJ1-1
CDR3 DNA: TGTGCCAGCAGTGAATTCCGGGGGTTGAACACTGAAGCTTTCTTT
CDR3 protein: CASSEFRGLNTEAFF

D gene: TRBD1
V gene: TRBV5-1
clone size: .
J gene: TRBJ2-7
CDR3 DNA: TGCGCCAGCAGGTTGGGCGGGACAGGGTTCCACGAGCAGTACTTC
CDR3 protein: CASRLGGTGFHEQYF

D gene: .
V gene: TRBV20-1
clone size: few
J gene: TRBJ1-1
CDR3 DNA: TGCAGTTCCACAGTGAACACTGAAGCTTTCTTT
CDR3 protein: CSSTVNTEAFF

D gene: .
V gene: TRBV28
clone size: .
J gene: TRBJ2-7
CDR3 DNA: TGTGCCAGCAGTTTACGCCCAGGGGCCTACGAGCAGTACTTC
CDR3 protein: CASSLRPGAYEQYF

D gene: TRBD2
V gene: TRBV15
clone size: .
J gene: TRBJ2-5
CDR3 DNA: TGTGCCACCAGCAGAGATGGGGGCAGCGGGGGTTCCCGGAAGACCCAGTACTTC
CDR3 protein: CATSRDGGSGGSRKTQYF